This T cell receptor (beta chain) was sequenced during a study of blood T cells in healthy people across ages. V was pared by 6 bases and J by 2 bases, with 11 bases between. The CDR3 has 15 amino acids. Germline V CDR1 and CDR2: LGHNA, YSLEER. For the second PCR, which ran for about 6 to 11 cycles, a sample-barcoded 5' primer and a J-beta primer mix were used. With 12 random nucleotides, a template-switch adaptor tagged each individual cDNA molecule. TCRdb analysed the 5' RACE reads with MiXCR anew, one entry per CDR3 protein. Of more than 450,000 distinct CDR3 sequences listed, about 29% are singletons. The same sample was also studied in work on T cells of mothers and their children.

The chain joins TRBV4-3 to TRBJ2-6; D perhaps matches TRBD1 (6 bases). The receptor comes from a boy under 10 years old in good health. Sequenced material: blood. The CDR3 DNA reads as TGCGCCAGCAGTCTACAGGGAACTGGGGCCAACGTCCTGACTTTC. Its protein product is CASSLQGTGANVLTF.